These 10 T cell receptor beta chains originate from one sample sequenced in a study of CD8 T cell repertoires and HIV-1 epitope variants. Measured with immunoSEQ multiplex PCR; TCRdb has only the in-frame clones, and not every one. Counted here are roughly 100,000 clones, more than 65% occurring once; the ten biggest clones make up roughly 24%. Source material: uncultured baseline CD8+ T cells from peripheral blood mononuclear cells (PBMCs). All receptors derive from a male donor with HIV.

The rearrangement links TRBV11-2 to TRBJ2-7; TRBD2 matches 7 bases. The CDR3 is made up of 14 amino acids. Germline V gene lookup returns CDR1 SGHAT and CDR2 FQNNGV. V was clipped by 7 bases and J by 6 bases; unmatched bases: 12. The CDR3 spells CASIPPGGYGEQYF. The CDR3 bases are TGTGCCAGCATCCCCCCGGGGGGATACGGCGAGCAGTACTTC.

This sequence joins TRBV9 and TRBJ2-1, with D maybe TRBD2 (6 bases). CDR1 and CDR2 from the germline V gene are SGDLS and YYNGEE. The CDR3 loop spans 17 amino acids. V was shortened by 0 bases and J by 9 bases, with 22 bases between the two germline ends. The CDR3 reads CASSVGASDYFLGEQFF. The CDR3 DNA reads as TGTGCCAGCAGCGTAGGGGCTAGCGATTATTTCCTGGGTGAGCAGTTCTTC.

This chain joins TRBV6-5 and TRBJ1-3, with D possibly matching TRBD1 (5 bases). The V gene's germline CDR1 is MNHEY and CDR2 SVGAGI. V was shortened by 2 bases and J by 4 bases, with 15 bases between the two germline ends. The CDR3 sequence is 16 residues long. CDR3 bases: TGTGCCAGCAGTTACGGGTGGGGCACAGAAGGAAACACCATATATTTT. This encodes CASSYGWGTEGNTIYF.

J is TRBJ2-1 and V is TRBV5-1; D is undetermined. V gave up 4 bases and J gave up 3 bases, with 11 bases separating them. The CDR3 consists of 14 residues. Germline-derived CDR1 and CDR2 are SGHRS and YFSETQ. The CDR3 region is CASSAGAGYNEQFF. The CDR3 nucleotides are TGCGCCAGCAGCGCCGGAGCAGGCTACAATGAGCAGTTCTTC.

This chain connects TRBV2 to TRBJ2-5, with D possibly being TRBD1 or TRBD2 (5 bases each). CDR1 is SNHLY, CDR2 FYNNEI, per germline. The CDR3 sequence is 15 residues long. V shed 7 bases and J shed 5 bases, with 20 bases lying between them. The CDR3: CASTGTDTRGETQYF. In DNA form, the CDR3 reads TGTGCCAGCACTGGGACCGATACTAGAGGGGAGACCCAGTACTTC.

The V gene is TRBV10-3, the J gene TRBJ2-7; possible D gene TRBD1, 6 bases. Trimming shortened V by 7 bases and J by 6 bases, and 13 bases separated the two germline ends. This CDR3 contains 12 residues. Per germline, CDR1 ENHRY and CDR2 SYGVKD. As DNA, the CDR3 is TGTGCCATCACAGGGGATTTAGGCGAGCAGTACTTC. It yields the protein CAITGDLGEQYF.

The V call is TRBV6-1, the J call TRBJ1-2; tentatively, D is TRBD1 (6 bases). V was cut by 2 bases and J by 5 bases, with 9 bases left in between. Germline V gives CDR1 MNHNS, CDR2 SASEGT. The CDR3 totals 13 residues. As DNA, the CDR3 is TGTGCCAGCAGTGAAAGAGGACAGTATGGCTACACCTTC. It codes for CASSERGQYGYTF.

V and J are TRBV7-2 and TRBJ2-1; D is undetermined. CDR1 is SGHTA, CDR2 FQGNSA, per germline. Deletions cut 5 bases from V and 6 bases from J, with 17 bases between. The CDR3 consists of 15 residues. CDR3 in amino acids: CASSPQPGRLNEQFF. For the CDR3, the DNA is TGTGCCAGCAGCCCTCAGCCGGGTAGACTCAATGAGCAGTTCTTC.

CDR3: CASSHRQGSPNYGYTF. The CDR3 DNA follows: TGTGCCAGCAGCCACCGACAGGGCTCGCCTAACTATGGCTACACCTTC. The gene calls are TRBV4-2 and TRBJ1-2; 7 bases agree with TRBD1. V lost 3 bases and J lost 0; bases outside the gene matches: 7. From germline, CDR1 is LGHNA and CDR2 YNFKEQ. The CDR3 is made up of 16 amino acids.

This clone appeared a single time. This chain uses TRBV19 with TRBJ2-5; 7 nucleotides match TRBD1. Germline V CDR1 and CDR2: LNHDA, SQIVND (reference sequence). The V and J ends lost 4 bases and 1 base, in that order; junction bases with no gene match: 3. CDR3 length: 14 amino acids. In nucleotides, the CDR3 is TGTGCCAGTAGTAGCCGGGACAGCCAAGAGACCCAGTACTTC. Its translation is CASSSRDSQETQYF.